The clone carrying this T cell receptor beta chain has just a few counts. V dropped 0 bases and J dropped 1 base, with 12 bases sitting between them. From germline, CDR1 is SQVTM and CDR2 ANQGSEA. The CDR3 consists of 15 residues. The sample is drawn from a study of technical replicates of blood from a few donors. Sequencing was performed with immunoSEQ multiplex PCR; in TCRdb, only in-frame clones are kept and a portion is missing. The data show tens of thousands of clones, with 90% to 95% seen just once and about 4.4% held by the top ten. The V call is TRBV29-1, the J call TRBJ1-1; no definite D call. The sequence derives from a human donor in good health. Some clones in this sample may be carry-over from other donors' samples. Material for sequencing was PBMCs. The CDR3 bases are TGCAGCGTTGAAGAAGTGCGGCTCGGGAACACTGAAGCTTTCTTT. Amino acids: CSVEEVRLGNTEAFF.